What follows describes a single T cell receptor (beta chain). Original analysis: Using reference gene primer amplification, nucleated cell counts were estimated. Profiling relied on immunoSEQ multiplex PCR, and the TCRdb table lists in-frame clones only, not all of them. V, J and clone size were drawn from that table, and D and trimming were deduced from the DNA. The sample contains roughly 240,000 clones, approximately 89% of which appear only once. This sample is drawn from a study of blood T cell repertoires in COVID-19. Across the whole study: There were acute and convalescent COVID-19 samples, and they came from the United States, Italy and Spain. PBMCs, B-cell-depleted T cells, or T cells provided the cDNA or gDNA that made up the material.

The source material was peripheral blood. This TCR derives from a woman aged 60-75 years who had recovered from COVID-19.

CDR3 coding DNA: TGTGCCAGCAGCGTCGTGCCATCGAACTACCAAGAGACCCAGTACTTC. It yields the protein CASSVVPSNYQETQYF. The chain has TRBV9 and TRBJ2-5, with D unclear. Germline CDR1 reads SGDLS; CDR2 reads YYNGEE. V shed 2 bases and J shed 0 bases, with 14 bases lying between them. The CDR3 is 16 amino acids.